This T cell receptor (beta chain) emerged from a study of cytomegalovirus exposure and HLA in healthy donors. Study-wide findings and caveats: According to a later analysis, TCR clusters from the first cohort tended to co-occur in the roughly 120 validation repertoires. Cytomegalovirus-associated TCR beta chains were listed, numbering over 150. Rarity held for most TCR sequences, but there were some public TCRs that occurred in many donors.

The validation cohort, a group of some 120 subjects, included the donors and was separate from the roughly 670-subject first cohort. Repertoires were generated with immunoSEQ multiplex PCR, while TCRdb's copy carries only in-frame clones and drops some. Altogether 50,000 or so clones are present, roughly nine tenths being singletons, with the ten largest covering around 9.2%. The germline V gene has CDR1 MDHEN and CDR2 SYDVKM. CDR3 size: 14 residues. The trim removed 2 bases at V and 2 bases at J, leaving 2 bases unmatched. With respect to this clone: Its specificity is unknown.

J is TRBJ1-2 and V is TRBV28; TRBD1 aligns across 7 bases. This receptor was taken from a woman between 18 and 30 years old in good health and CMV-seropositive. The sample consisted of PBMCs. In DNA form, the CDR3 reads TGTGCCAGCAGTTTAGGGGGACAGAACTATGGCTACACCTTC. It is translated as CASSLGGQNYGYTF.